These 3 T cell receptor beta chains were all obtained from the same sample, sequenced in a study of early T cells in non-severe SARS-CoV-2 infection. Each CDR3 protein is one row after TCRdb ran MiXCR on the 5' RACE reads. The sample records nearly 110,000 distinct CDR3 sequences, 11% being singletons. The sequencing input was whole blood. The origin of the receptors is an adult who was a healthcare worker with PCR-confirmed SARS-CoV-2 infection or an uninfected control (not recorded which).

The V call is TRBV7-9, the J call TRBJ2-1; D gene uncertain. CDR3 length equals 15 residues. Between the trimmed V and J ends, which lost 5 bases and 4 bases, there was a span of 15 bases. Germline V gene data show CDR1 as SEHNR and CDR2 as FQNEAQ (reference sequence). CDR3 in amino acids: CASSPFGENYNEQFF. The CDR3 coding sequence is TGTGCCAGCAGCCCCTTCGGCGAGAATTACAATGAGCAGTTCTTC.

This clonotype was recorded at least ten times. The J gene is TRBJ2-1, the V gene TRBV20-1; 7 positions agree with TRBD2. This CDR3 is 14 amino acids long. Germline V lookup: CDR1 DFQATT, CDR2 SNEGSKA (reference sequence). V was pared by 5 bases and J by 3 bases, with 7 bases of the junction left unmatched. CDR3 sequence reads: CSAPRLADYNEQFF. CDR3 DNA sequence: TGCAGTGCTCCAAGACTAGCCGACTACAATGAGCAGTTCTTC.

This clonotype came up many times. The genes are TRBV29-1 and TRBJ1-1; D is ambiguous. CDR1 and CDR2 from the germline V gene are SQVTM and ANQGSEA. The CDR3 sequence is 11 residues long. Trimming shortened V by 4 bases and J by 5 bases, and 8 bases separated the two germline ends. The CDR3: CSVGGRTEAFF. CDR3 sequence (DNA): TGCAGCGTTGGAGGGAGGACTGAAGCTTTCTTT.